Listed here are 7 T cell receptor beta chains from one sample, sequenced in a study of shared clonotypes between healthy human individuals (dated by TCRdb to about 2020). The method was the immunoSEQ multiplex PCR assay. Here the immuneACCESS table is served through TCRdb, limited to in-frame sequences with V and J called. Missing clones are a known gap in these copies; in checked studies unresolved V genes cover under half, and the rest lacks a known reason. The sample table lists some 2.1 million clones, just under 95% of them with a count of one. About 1.7% of the sample belongs to the ten largest clones. CD8 naive samples were CD45RO-negative cells positively selected for CCR7, giving a CD45RA+CCR7+ population that excluded TemRA cells. The sequenced material came from naive CD8+ T cells from PBMCs. The sample's cell subset or site label, decoded: CD45RA+CCR7+. All receptors derive from a young man in good health. Some clones in this sample may be carry-over from other donors' samples.

J is TRBJ2-7 and V is TRBV7-2; D uncertain. The V end was cut by 4 bases, the J end by 7 bases, with 11 bases between. CDR3 size: 12 residues. Per germline, CDR1 SGHTA and CDR2 FQGNSA. This CDR3 is CASSSPVGEQYF. CDR3 bases: TGTGCCAGCAGCTCCCCCGTTGGGGAGCAGTACTTC.

This rearrangement joins TRBV7-6 to TRBJ2-3, with D possibly matching TRBD2 (6 bases). The CDR3 has 16 amino acids. V lost 5 bases to trimming and J lost 2 bases, with 17 bases between them. Germline V CDR1 and CDR2: SGHVS, FNYEAQ. The CDR3 loop is CASSPGTSHNTDTQYF. The DNA for the CDR3 is TGTGCCAGCAGCCCAGGCACTAGCCACAACACAGATACGCAGTATTTT.

The CDR3 nucleotides read TGCGCCAGCAGCCATTTCTCTGGGGGGGCCTCTGGAAACACCATATATTTT. Encoded protein: CASSHFSGGASGNTIYF. J is TRBJ1-3 and V is TRBV4-3; TRBD1 might be the D (6 bases). Germline V gene lookup returns CDR1 LGHNA and CDR2 YSLEER. The ends were cut back, 3 bases at V and 0 bases at J, with 15 bases in the middle. This CDR3 spans 17 amino acids.

V usage is TRBV9 and J usage is TRBJ2-7, with 9 bases aligning to TRBD1. Germline V gene lookup returns CDR1 SGDLS and CDR2 YYNGEE. Losses at the gene ends were 3 bases for V and 5 bases for J; bases not matched to a gene: 12. CDR3 size: 16 residues. The CDR3 loop reads CASSGWGTGTIHEQYF. The CDR3 nucleotides read TGTGCCAGCAGCGGATGGGGGACAGGGACGATCCACGAGCAGTACTTC.

The CDR3 sequence is CASSLNLGKSGNTIYF. CDR3 DNA sequence: TGTGCCAGCAGCTTAAATCTGGGGAAGTCTGGAAACACCATATATTTT. The chain couples TRBV11-2 to TRBJ1-3; D is uncertain. Per the germline V gene, CDR1 is SGHAT and CDR2 is FQNNGV. The CDR3 extends over 16 amino acids. Deletions cut 2 bases from V and 1 base from J, with 12 bases between.

The J gene is TRBJ1-1, the V gene TRBV29-1, with D hard to call. This CDR3 has 11 residues. Trimming left V 5 bases short and J 4 bases short, with 8 bases between. Germline CDR1 and CDR2: SQVTM and ANQGSEA. For the CDR3, the DNA is TGCAGCGTTATCAGGTCCACTGAAGCTTTCTTT. It codes for CSVIRSTEAFF.

The V and J genes are TRBV9 and TRBJ2-1; D call uncertain. This CDR3 comprises 12 residues. Looked up from germline, CDR1 is SGDLS and CDR2 is YYNGEE. V dropped 4 bases and J dropped 6 bases, with 8 bases sitting between them. The DNA for the CDR3 is TGTGCCAGCAGCCTCTCGGGCAATGAGCAGTTCTTC. It yields the protein CASSLSGNEQFF.